This TCR beta chain emerged from a study of T cells expressing NK-cell markers. Comments on this clonotype: The target antigen is unknown.

Findings of the study overall: The HCMV specificity of the expanded NKG2C+ T cell clones stayed unresolved. Of CD8+ T cells, about 1.0-8% belonged to dominant NKG2C+ clonotypes in five or six donors.

Germline loops: CDR1 SGHRS, CDR2 YFSETQ. The CDR3 runs to 16 residues. It was by 5'RACE template switching with UMIs that TCR beta cDNA was made. TCRdb reanalyzed the 5' RACE reads, giving one entry per CDR3 protein sequence and no DNA. Recorded here are some 340,000 distinct CDR3 sequences; the top ten clones represent roughly 5.4%. The genes are TRBV5-1 and TRBJ2-7; TCRdb designates TRBD1, a call that cannot be tested without DNA. This receptor was identified in a man aged 18-75 years in good health. The sequencing sample was made of blood T cells: a sorted CD56 or NKG2C T cell subset, CD4+ or CD8+ T cells, or bulk PBMC T cells (not recorded which). The CDR3 sequence: CASSWVEGGISYEQYF.